Included here is one TCR beta chain sequence, with context. The antigen is undetermined. This record comes from a study of T cells in tuberculosis. Across the study: In South Africa, adults with active tuberculosis were compared with IGRA-negative and latently infected IGRA-positive adolescents. General study findings and limits: Active tuberculosis cases were adults; controls were adolescents. Smaller distances to GMM-specific TCRs suggested their expansion in active tuberculosis.

TCRdb's table, derived via immunoSEQ multiplex PCR, lists solely in-frame clones and lacks some. The sample carries tens of thousands of clones, around 89% recorded once. Germline values: CDR1 KGHSH, CDR2 LQKENI. CDR3 length: 15 amino acids. V was pared by 6 bases and J by 1 base, with 15 bases between. The sample taken for sequencing was PBMCs. The sequence was obtained from a donor aged 10-30 years with latent tuberculosis or without tuberculosis infection. The chain uses TRBV18 and TRBJ1-1, with TRBD1 as a possible D gene (6 bases). CDR3 loop: CASSHGQTPNTEAFF. CDR3 in DNA: TGTGCCAGCTCCCACGGACAGACCCCGAACACTGAAGCTTTCTTT.